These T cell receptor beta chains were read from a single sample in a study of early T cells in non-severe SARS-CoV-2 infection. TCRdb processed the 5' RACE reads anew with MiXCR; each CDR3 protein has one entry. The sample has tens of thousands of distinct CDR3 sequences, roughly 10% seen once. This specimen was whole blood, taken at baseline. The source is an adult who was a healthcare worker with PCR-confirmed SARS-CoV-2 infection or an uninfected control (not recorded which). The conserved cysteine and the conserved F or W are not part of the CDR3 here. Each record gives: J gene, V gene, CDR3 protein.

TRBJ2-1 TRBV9 ASSAGLRVGEQF
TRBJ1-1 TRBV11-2 ASSFLWSRAMNTEAF
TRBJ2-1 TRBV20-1 SAKRPSRGDEQF
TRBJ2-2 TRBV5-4 ASSSQDTGELF
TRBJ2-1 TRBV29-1 SVEHRYNEQF
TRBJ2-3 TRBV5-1 ASSLDSWDVDTQY
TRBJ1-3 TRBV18 ASSPDRAGNTIY
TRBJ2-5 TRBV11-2 ASSYYRGYQETQY
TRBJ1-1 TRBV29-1 SVGAGVNTEAF
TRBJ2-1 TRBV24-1 ATSDLGGSTYNEQF
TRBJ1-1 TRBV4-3 ASSQVRGETEAF
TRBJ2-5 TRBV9 ASSVGSKETQY
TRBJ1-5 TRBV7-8 ASSGTVRGSSNQPQH